The clone carrying this T cell receptor (beta chain) appeared a single time. The source of the sample is a study of OX40 agonist ivuxolimab in advanced cancers. Clones were read by immunoSEQ multiplex PCR, and TCRdb kept only the in-frame ones, dropping some. The repertoire includes tens of thousands of clones, around 80% of them detected once, and 3.9% sits in the top ten. Material: CD4+ or CD8+ T cells sorted from blood, obtained in a trial of the OX40 agonist ivuxolimab. The receptor was derived from an adult with an advanced solid tumor such as melanoma, head and neck, liver or kidney cancer.

The CDR3 DNA reads TGTGCCAGCAGCGCCTCCGGGTCCTTGAACACTGAAGCTTTCTTT. Translated, it gives CASSASGSLNTEAFF. J is TRBJ1-1 and V is TRBV7-6; D is ambiguous. V lost 5 bases, J lost 0 bases, and 13 bases lay in between. CDR3 length: 15 amino acids. The germline gives CDR1 SGHVS, CDR2 FNYEAQ.